This T cell receptor (beta chain) was sequenced for a study of cytomegalovirus exposure and HLA in healthy donors (dated by TCRdb to about 2017). About the study as a whole: According to a later analysis, the 110 or so validation repertoires were produced on the same platform as the approximately 600 repertoires of the first cohort. A separate validation cohort of 90 to 150 different subjects was used in addition to the approximately 700-subject first cohort. The study aimed to test whether signatures of past pathogen exposure could be identified by cataloging public T cell receptors. The study combined high-throughput TCR immunosequencing, statistical association of individual TCRs with disease status, and machine learning to predict cytomegalovirus infection status.

Library preparation was by the immunoSEQ multiplex PCR assay. Concerning the study's data processing: To diagnose cytomegalovirus status from the catalog of TCR beta chain sequences, a statistical classification framework was built. In its TCRdb copy, this immuneACCESS table keeps in-frame sequences only and misses some clones. Where compared with another copy, unresolved V genes explain less than half of these, and the others have no known cause. Clone size and V and J calls were adopted from that table, with D and trimming inferred from the DNA. The sample table contains about 360,000 clones; only one count was recorded for 75% to 90% of them. The biggest ten clones account for around 0.8% of the sample. The donors belonged to the validation cohort of about 120 subjects, which was separate from the 666-subject first cohort. General conclusions and limits of the study: Subsequent analysis determined that TCRs grouped into clusters in the first cohort also showed a tendency toward co-occurrence across the 130 or so validation repertoires, and about 93% of cluster scores exceeded 0. The study listed approximately 160 TCR beta chains as associated with cytomegalovirus. Across donors, most TCR sequences were observed very rarely, whereas some public TCRs were present in many individuals. The authors suggested that the approach could potentially be generalized to other disease states and immunological phenotypes. In both the original and validation cohorts, the classifier was reported to diagnose cytomegalovirus status with high specificity and sensitivity. A later analysis had no HLA typing for the validation cohort, so co-occurrence there was scored across all 120 repertoires. In vitro tests confirmed that three of the cytomegalovirus-associated TCR beta chains recognize cytomegalovirus antigens.

Turning to this clone: This receptor's antigen is unknown. Base-call qualities are not available, and no considerably larger clone is one nucleotide away.

CDR1 GTSNPN and CDR2 SVGIG were looked up in the germline V gene (reference sequence). V loses 1 base of germline sequence and J loses 7 bases, and the interval between the two ends is 7 bases. The CDR3 measures 11 amino acids from cysteine to phenylalanine. Only the CDR3 portion is preserved as DNA: 33 bases, with reading frame beginning at the first base. Sequencing was carried out using PBMCs. This sequence was found in a woman aged 18-29 years in good health and CMV-seronegative. The chain links TRBV30 with TRBJ1-1, and the D gene may be TRBD1, 5 bases matching. The sequenced DNA is TGTGCCTGGAGTGATGACAGTGAAGCTTTCTTT. Its amino acids are CAWSDDSEAFF.